One and the same sample provided the 12 T cell receptor beta chains below, sequenced in a study of CD8+ T cells in alopecia areata. Isolated RNA was reverse transcribed into cDNA used as the sequencing template. The table came from immunoSEQ multiplex PCR; TCRdb's copy has only in-frame clones and leaves some out. Of around 120,000 clones in the sample, 40% to 55% were seen once. Sequencing used NKG2D-low CD8+ T cells sorted from blood. Receptor source: a human donor with alopecia areata.

Only a few counts were recorded for this clone. The J gene is TRBJ2-7, the V gene TRBV29-1; D is ambiguous. The CDR3 spans 12 residues. Germline V gives CDR1 SQVTM, CDR2 ANQGSEA. Trimming removed 3 bases from V and 2 bases from J, with 8 bases in between. CDR3 loop: CSVEADTYEQYF. As DNA, the CDR3 is TGCAGCGTTGAGGCTGACACCTACGAGCAGTACTTC.

This sequence joins TRBV29-1 and TRBJ2-3; 7 nucleotides match TRBD1. V trimming: 5 bases; J trimming: 11 bases; junction bases outside the gene matches: 22. CDR1 and CDR2 (germline): SQVTM, ANQGSEA. The CDR3 contains 16 residues. DNA of the CDR3: TGCAGCGTTCCACCCTGGACAGGTCGGGTGGCATTTGGGCAGTATTTT. It codes for CSVPPWTGRVAFGQYF.

The chain couples TRBV18 to TRBJ1-1; D gene unclear. Germline V CDR1 and CDR2: KGHSH, LQKENI. The CDR3 extends over 15 amino acids. Between the trimmed V and J ends, which lost 2 bases and 3 bases, there was a span of 13 bases. CDR3 DNA sequence: TGTGCCAGCTCACCAACCCCTCTTTGGGACACTGAAGCTTTCTTT. Protein product: CASSPTPLWDTEAFF.

The genes are TRBV29-1 and TRBJ2-7, with 10 nucleotides matching TRBD2. The CDR3 runs 13 residues. With 1 base clipped from V and 4 bases from J, the junction kept 1 base outside the gene matches. From germline, CDR1 is SQVTM and CDR2 ANQGSEA. In DNA, the CDR3 is TGCAGCGTTGAAGCTAGCGGGGGATACGAGCAGTACTTC. Its protein is CSVEASGGYEQYF.

The chain employs TRBV7-9 and TRBJ2-1, with 7 nucleotides matching TRBD2. There are 15 residues in the CDR3. In germline, CDR1 is SEHNR, CDR2 FQNEAQ (reference sequence). The V gene end was trimmed by 1 base and the J gene end by 7 bases; junction bases not matched to a gene: 7. The CDR3 loop reads CASSLGSGIKNEQFF. DNA of the CDR3: TGTGCCAGCAGCTTAGGGAGCGGGATAAAGAATGAGCAGTTCTTC.

The chain is built from TRBV6-7 and TRBJ2-7, with 7 positions matching TRBD1. TRBV6-7 is treated as an ORF (open reading frame) with a function not yet certain. V was clipped by 8 bases and J by 3 bases; unmatched bases: 10. This CDR3 comprises 14 residues. DNA for the CDR3: TGTGCCAGCCTAGTTTTTAGGGACAGCTACGAGCAGTACTTC. The encoded protein is CASLVFRDSYEQYF.

The chain employs TRBV29-1 and TRBJ1-2; D is undetermined. In germline, CDR1 is SQVTM, CDR2 ANQGSEA. Trimming took off 3 bases at V and 5 bases at J, with 13 bases between the two ends. The CDR3 consists of 13 residues. The CDR3 bases are TGCAGCGTTGATGAGGGCAGGTTTTATGGCTACACCTTC. Amino acid sequence: CSVDEGRFYGYTF.

This clone has more than one count but fewer than ten. V usage is TRBV19 and J usage is TRBJ2-2; D is unresolved. Trimming stripped 10 bases from V and 7 bases from J, with 4 bases between. This CDR3 has 9 amino acids. CDR1 and CDR2 (germline): LNHDA, SQIVND (reference sequence). CDR3 in DNA: TGTGCCAAATTCGGGGAGCTGTTTTTT. Translated, it gives CAKFGELFF.

The chain links TRBV28 to TRBJ2-7; D gene ambiguous. The germline V gene has CDR1 MDHEN and CDR2 SYDVKM. The length of the CDR3 is 12 residues. The V and J ends lost 4 bases and 5 bases respectively, with 9 bases between them. The CDR3: CASSSSRNEQYF. In nucleotides, the CDR3 is TGTGCCAGCAGTTCAAGTAGGAACGAGCAGTACTTC.

This clone was counted between two and nine times. This chain links TRBV5-1 with TRBJ1-6; D possibly corresponds to TRBD1 (5 bases). From germline, CDR1 is SGHRS and CDR2 YFSETQ. V was cut by 4 bases and J by 7 bases, with 15 bases left in between. This CDR3 region has 15 residues. The CDR3 DNA reads TGCGCCAGCAGCCCGGCGGGGGTAGGGAATTCACCCCTCCACTTT. Translated: CASSPAGVGNSPLHF.

A few counts support this clone. As DNA, the CDR3 is TGCAGCGTTGAAATGAGGAGTGGCTACACCTTC. Translating gives CSVEMRSGYTF. V and J are TRBV29-1 and TRBJ1-2; D uncertain. Germline CDR1 reads SQVTM; CDR2 reads ANQGSEA. Deletions cut 2 bases from V and 7 bases from J, with 8 bases between. The CDR3 length is 11 residues.

The chain joins TRBV7-9 to TRBJ2-3, with a tentative D call TRBD1 (6 bases). V was pared by 5 bases and J by 2 bases, with 14 bases between. Germline CDR1 and CDR2: SEHNR and FQNEAQ (reference sequence). The CDR3 length is 15 residues. This CDR3 is CASSPRAGDTDTQYF. The CDR3 DNA reads TGTGCCAGCAGCCCCCGGGCAGGGGACACAGATACGCAGTATTTT.